This is a list of T cell receptor beta chains from one sample in a study of T-cell reconstitution after alpha-beta-depleted transplantation in children. TCRdb called the PCR reads again in MiXCR, with one record for every CDR3 protein. The data show roughly 670,000 distinct CDR3 sequences, around 14% seen once. The sample was PBMCs, taken before TCRalphabeta/CD19-depleted stem cell transplant. These receptor sequences come from a girl aged 2 to 10 with congenital amegakaryocytic thrombocytopenia, due to receive a stem cell transplant. Both conserved end residues are part of each CDR3. The order of the fields is D gene, V gene, J gene, clone size, CDR3 protein, CDR3 DNA. A D gene is named only where the DNA matches it firmly. Size tells how often a clone was seen (once, few, many) or the class of an expanded clone, and some rows leave it out.

D gene: NA
V gene: TRBV29-1
J gene: TRBJ2-3
clone size: many
CDR3 protein: CSVKRTGTSTDTQYF
CDR3 DNA: TGCAGCGTGAAAAGAACCGGGACTAGCACAGATACGCAGTATTTT

D gene: TRBD2
V gene: TRBV5-1
J gene: TRBJ2-3
clone size: few
CDR3 protein: CASSFGLAGGLGGDTQYF
CDR3 DNA: TGCGCCAGCAGCTTCGGACTAGCGGGAGGTTTGGGAGGAGATACGCAGTATTTT

D gene: TRBD1
V gene: TRBV28
J gene: TRBJ1-2
clone size: NA
CDR3 protein: CASSPIGTGNYGYTF
CDR3 DNA: TGTGCCAGCAGTCCGATTGGGACAGGGAACTATGGCTACACCTTC

D gene: TRBD1
V gene: TRBV30
J gene: TRBJ1-5
clone size: NA
CDR3 protein: CAWSAGQGSVPQHF
CDR3 DNA: TGTGCCTGGAGTGCCGGACAGGGGTCCGTCCCCCAGCATTTT

D gene: NA
V gene: TRBV20-1
J gene: TRBJ2-1
clone size: many
CDR3 protein: CSAIARTYNEQFF
CDR3 DNA: TGCAGTGCTATTGCTAGGACCTACAATGAGCAGTTCTTC

D gene: NA
V gene: TRBV3-1
J gene: TRBJ2-6
clone size: few
CDR3 protein: CASSPRKGKTKGANVLTF
CDR3 DNA: TGTGCCAGCAGCCCACGGAAAGGGAAAACAAAGGGGGCCAACGTCCTGACTTTC

D gene: NA
V gene: TRBV6-5
J gene: TRBJ1-1
clone size: NA
CDR3 protein: CASSYPAVMNTEAFF
CDR3 DNA: TGTGCCAGCAGTTACCCGGCCGTGATGAACACTGAAGCTTTCTTT

D gene: NA
V gene: TRBV28
J gene: TRBJ2-5
clone size: NA
CDR3 protein: CASSLSAPRTQYF
CDR3 DNA: TGTGCCAGCAGTTTATCGGCCCCCAGGACCCAGTACTTC

D gene: TRBD1
V gene: TRBV7-9
J gene: TRBJ1-2
clone size: many
CDR3 protein: CASSLSQGAVIYGYTF
CDR3 DNA: TGTGCCAGCAGCTTATCGCAGGGGGCGGTTATCTATGGCTACACCTTC

D gene: TRBD1
V gene: TRBV6-5
J gene: TRBJ2-7
clone size: many
CDR3 protein: CASSISGQGGEQYF
CDR3 DNA: TGTGCCAGCAGTATCTCGGGACAGGGAGGCGAGCAGTACTTC

D gene: NA
V gene: TRBV7-8
J gene: TRBJ2-3
clone size: many
CDR3 protein: CASSFTRFESTDTQYF
CDR3 DNA: TGTGCCAGCAGCTTTACGCGTTTCGAAAGCACAGATACGCAGTATTTT

D gene: TRBD2
V gene: TRBV20-1
J gene: TRBJ2-3
clone size: many
CDR3 protein: CSAAGLLRPSGTTDTQYF
CDR3 DNA: TGCAGTGCAGCAGGTTTATTAAGACCTAGCGGGACCACAGATACGCAGTATTTT

D gene: TRBD1
V gene: TRBV7-6
J gene: TRBJ2-2
clone size: NA
CDR3 protein: CASSAGTGDTGELFF
CDR3 DNA: TGTGCCAGCAGCGCCGGGACAGGGGACACCGGGGAGCTGTTTTTT

D gene: NA
V gene: TRBV29-1
J gene: TRBJ2-3
clone size: many
CDR3 protein: CSSDRRGTDTQYF
CDR3 DNA: TGCAGCTCAGACAGGAGGGGCACAGATACGCAGTATTTT

D gene: TRBD2
V gene: TRBV27
J gene: TRBJ2-4
clone size: NA
CDR3 protein: CASRVAGGAKNIQYF
CDR3 DNA: TGTGCCAGCAGGGTAGCGGGGGGAGCCAAAAACATTCAGTACTTC

D gene: NA
V gene: TRBV20-1
J gene: TRBJ2-5
clone size: many
CDR3 protein: CSARVPGIGQETQYF
CDR3 DNA: TGCAGTGCTAGAGTCCCAGGGATTGGGCAAGAGACCCAGTACTTC

D gene: NA
V gene: TRBV20-1
J gene: TRBJ1-2
clone size: once
CDR3 protein: CSAFIEPYGYPF
CDR3 DNA: TGCAGTGCTTTCATAGAGCCGTATGGCTACCCCTTC

D gene: NA
V gene: TRBV12-3/TRBV12-4
J gene: TRBJ2-7
clone size: many
CDR3 protein: CASKGSLSYEQYF
CDR3 DNA: TGTGCCAGCAAAGGGAGTTTATCCTACGAGCAGTACTTC

D gene: TRBD1
V gene: TRBV6-1
J gene: TRBJ2-1
clone size: few
CDR3 protein: CASSRSTQGAFYNEQFF
CDR3 DNA: TGTGCCAGCAGTCGCTCAACCCAGGGGGCTTTCTACAATGAGCAGTTCTTC

D gene: NA
V gene: TRBV5-6
J gene: TRBJ2-3
clone size: NA
CDR3 protein: CASSQWNQGGRDTQYF
CDR3 DNA: TGTGCCAGCAGCCAATGGAATCAGGGGGGAAGAGATACGCAGTATTTT

D gene: NA
V gene: TRBV25-1
J gene: TRBJ2-7
clone size: many
CDR3 protein: CASSEYGRNYEQYF
CDR3 DNA: TGTGCCAGCAGTGAATACGGGCGGAACTACGAGCAGTACTTC

D gene: TRBD2
V gene: TRBV7-9
J gene: TRBJ2-1
clone size: NA
CDR3 protein: CASSGERETRYNEQFF
CDR3 DNA: TGTGCCAGCAGCGGGGAGCGGGAGACCAGATACAATGAGCAGTTCTTC

D gene: TRBD2
V gene: TRBV6-1
J gene: TRBJ2-3
clone size: few
CDR3 protein: CASSEAPLAGVADTQYF
CDR3 DNA: TGTGCCAGCAGTGAAGCGCCTCTAGCGGGAGTTGCAGATACGCAGTATTTT

D gene: TRBD2
V gene: TRBV20-1
J gene: TRBJ2-5
clone size: few
CDR3 protein: CSAVSGRAVLSPQETQYF
CDR3 DNA: TGCAGTGCTGTTAGCGGGAGGGCCGTTCTCTCCCCTCAAGAGACCCAGTACTTC

D gene: NA
V gene: TRBV20-1
J gene: TRBJ1-2
clone size: many
CDR3 protein: CSARYSYGYTF
CDR3 DNA: TGCAGTGCTAGATATTCCTATGGCTACACCTTC

D gene: NA
V gene: TRBV18
J gene: TRBJ1-2
clone size: many
CDR3 protein: CASSPLHNYGYTF
CDR3 DNA: TGTGCCAGCTCACCATTACACAACTATGGCTACACCTTC

D gene: NA
V gene: TRBV20-1
J gene: TRBJ1-1
clone size: many
CDR3 protein: CSAPRTRGAEAFF
CDR3 DNA: TGCAGTGCCCCTAGGACAAGGGGGGCTGAAGCTTTCTTT

D gene: NA
V gene: TRBV20-1
J gene: TRBJ1-3
clone size: NA
CDR3 protein: CSANPHPGRTGNTIYF
CDR3 DNA: TGCAGTGCTAACCCCCACCCGGGAAGGACTGGAAACACCATATATTTT

D gene: NA
V gene: TRBV7-2
J gene: TRBJ2-1
clone size: NA
CDR3 protein: CASSATRSYNEQFF
CDR3 DNA: TGTGCCAGCAGCGCGACCCGCTCATACAATGAGCAGTTCTTC

D gene: NA
V gene: TRBV12-3/TRBV12-4
J gene: TRBJ2-7
clone size: few
CDR3 protein: CASSFGLFGYEQYF
CDR3 DNA: TGTGCCAGCAGTTTCGGTCTGTTTGGGTACGAGCAGTACTTC

D gene: NA
V gene: TRBV12-3/TRBV12-4
J gene: TRBJ2-1
clone size: NA
CDR3 protein: CASRLSWYNEQFF
CDR3 DNA: TGTGCCAGCAGACTTTCCTGGTACAATGAGCAGTTCTTC

D gene: TRBD2
V gene: TRBV7-9
J gene: TRBJ2-1
clone size: many
CDR3 protein: CASSPSGSFDEQFF
CDR3 DNA: TGTGCCAGCAGCCCGAGCGGGAGTTTCGATGAGCAGTTCTTC

D gene: NA
V gene: TRBV5-1
J gene: TRBJ2-3
clone size: many
CDR3 protein: CASTPRGQYF
CDR3 DNA: TGCGCCAGCACCCCCCGAGGGCAGTATTTT

D gene: TRBD1
V gene: TRBV12-3/TRBV12-4
J gene: TRBJ1-6
clone size: NA
CDR3 protein: CASRRGTGTNSPLHF
CDR3 DNA: TGTGCCAGCAGACGAGGGACAGGGACGAATTCACCCCTCCACTTT

D gene: NA
V gene: TRBV5-1
J gene: TRBJ2-1
clone size: NA
CDR3 protein: CASSLVGAVRYNEQFF
CDR3 DNA: TGCGCCAGCAGCTTGGTTGGGGCCGTCAGGTACAATGAGCAGTTCTTC

D gene: NA
V gene: TRBV20-1
J gene: TRBJ2-1
clone size: many
CDR3 protein: CSALRGSNEQFF
CDR3 DNA: TGCAGTGCTCTTCGGGGATCTAATGAGCAGTTCTTC

D gene: TRBD1
V gene: TRBV15
J gene: TRBJ1-4
clone size: many
CDR3 protein: CATSRGDRDGKLFF
CDR3 DNA: TGTGCCACCAGCAGAGGGGACAGGGACGGAAAACTGTTTTTT

D gene: TRBD1
V gene: TRBV10-3
J gene: TRBJ1-2
clone size: many
CDR3 protein: CAISEGRGDGYTF
CDR3 DNA: TGTGCCATCAGTGAGGGCAGGGGGGACGGCTACACCTTC

D gene: TRBD2
V gene: TRBV5-6
J gene: TRBJ2-1
clone size: few
CDR3 protein: CASSALAGGSYNEQFF
CDR3 DNA: TGTGCCAGCAGCGCCCTAGCGGGAGGATCCTACAATGAGCAGTTCTTC

D gene: TRBD1
V gene: TRBV6-5
J gene: TRBJ1-6
clone size: many
CDR3 protein: CASSSGTGGLSLHF
CDR3 DNA: TGTGCCAGCAGCTCCGGGACAGGGGGCTTATCCCTCCACTTT

D gene: NA
V gene: TRBV5-1
J gene: TRBJ2-1
clone size: NA
CDR3 protein: CASSVDHYNEQFF
CDR3 DNA: TGCGCCAGCAGCGTGGACCACTACAATGAGCAGTTCTTC

D gene: NA
V gene: TRBV12-3/TRBV12-4
J gene: TRBJ1-6
clone size: many
CDR3 protein: CASSLGRGGHSPLHF
CDR3 DNA: TGTGCCAGCAGTTTAGGACGGGGTGGGCACTCACCCCTCCACTTT

D gene: TRBD2
V gene: TRBV5-1
J gene: TRBJ2-7
clone size: NA
CDR3 protein: CASSLAGVPYEQYF
CDR3 DNA: TGCGCCAGCAGCCTTGCGGGAGTTCCCTACGAGCAGTACTTC

D gene: TRBD2
V gene: TRBV27
J gene: TRBJ2-1
clone size: NA
CDR3 protein: CASSSEAGGNYNEQFF
CDR3 DNA: TGTGCCAGCAGTTCGGAAGCGGGGGGAAACTACAATGAGCAGTTCTTC

D gene: TRBD1
V gene: TRBV7-9
J gene: TRBJ2-3
clone size: many
CDR3 protein: CASSARQGSTDTQYF
CDR3 DNA: TGTGCCAGCAGCGCTCGACAGGGGAGCACAGATACGCAGTATTTT

D gene: NA
V gene: TRBV28
J gene: TRBJ2-7
clone size: many
CDR3 protein: CASSATPSGLWMYF
CDR3 DNA: TGTGCCAGCAGTGCAACCCCGTCCGGACTTTGGATGTACTTC

D gene: TRBD2
V gene: TRBV12-3/TRBV12-4
J gene: TRBJ2-1
clone size: few
CDR3 protein: CASRLGLAGSSYNEQFF
CDR3 DNA: TGTGCCAGCAGGTTGGGACTAGCGGGAAGCTCCTACAATGAGCAGTTCTTC

D gene: TRBD2
V gene: TRBV5-1
J gene: TRBJ2-1
clone size: few
CDR3 protein: CASRTEPGLASYNEQFF
CDR3 DNA: TGCGCCAGCAGGACCGAGCCGGGACTAGCCTCCTACAATGAGCAGTTCTTC

D gene: TRBD2
V gene: TRBV7-3
J gene: TRBJ2-1
clone size: many
CDR3 protein: CASSLNALSGANNEQFF
CDR3 DNA: TGTGCCAGCAGCTTAAATGCCCTTAGCGGGGCTAACAATGAGCAGTTCTTC

D gene: NA
V gene: TRBV28
J gene: TRBJ1-5
clone size: many
CDR3 protein: CASSPPVQGGYQPQHF
CDR3 DNA: TGTGCCAGCAGTCCTCCAGTACAGGGCGGGTATCAGCCCCAGCATTTT

D gene: TRBD1
V gene: TRBV12-3/TRBV12-4
J gene: TRBJ1-3
clone size: few
CDR3 protein: CASSRGQVLSGNTIYF
CDR3 DNA: TGTGCCAGCAGTCGAGGACAGGTTCTCTCTGGAAACACCATATATTTT

D gene: TRBD2
V gene: TRBV12-3/TRBV12-4
J gene: TRBJ2-1
clone size: few
CDR3 protein: CASSLAHLYTSGRVNEQFF
CDR3 DNA: TGTGCCAGCAGTTTAGCGCACCTTTACACTAGCGGGAGGGTCAATGAGCAGTTCTTC

D gene: TRBD2
V gene: TRBV10-2
J gene: TRBJ2-1
clone size: few
CDR3 protein: CASSGSSGRDYNEQFF
CDR3 DNA: TGCGCCAGCAGTGGGTCTAGCGGGAGAGACTACAATGAGCAGTTCTTC

D gene: TRBD2
V gene: TRBV27
J gene: TRBJ2-3
clone size: NA
CDR3 protein: CASSAPGLAVADTQYF
CDR3 DNA: TGTGCCAGCAGTGCTCCGGGACTAGCGGTCGCAGATACGCAGTATTTT

D gene: TRBD2
V gene: TRBV2
J gene: TRBJ2-2
clone size: NA
CDR3 protein: CASSSGDYNTGELFF
CDR3 DNA: TGTGCCAGCAGCTCGGGGGACTATAACACCGGGGAGCTGTTTTTT